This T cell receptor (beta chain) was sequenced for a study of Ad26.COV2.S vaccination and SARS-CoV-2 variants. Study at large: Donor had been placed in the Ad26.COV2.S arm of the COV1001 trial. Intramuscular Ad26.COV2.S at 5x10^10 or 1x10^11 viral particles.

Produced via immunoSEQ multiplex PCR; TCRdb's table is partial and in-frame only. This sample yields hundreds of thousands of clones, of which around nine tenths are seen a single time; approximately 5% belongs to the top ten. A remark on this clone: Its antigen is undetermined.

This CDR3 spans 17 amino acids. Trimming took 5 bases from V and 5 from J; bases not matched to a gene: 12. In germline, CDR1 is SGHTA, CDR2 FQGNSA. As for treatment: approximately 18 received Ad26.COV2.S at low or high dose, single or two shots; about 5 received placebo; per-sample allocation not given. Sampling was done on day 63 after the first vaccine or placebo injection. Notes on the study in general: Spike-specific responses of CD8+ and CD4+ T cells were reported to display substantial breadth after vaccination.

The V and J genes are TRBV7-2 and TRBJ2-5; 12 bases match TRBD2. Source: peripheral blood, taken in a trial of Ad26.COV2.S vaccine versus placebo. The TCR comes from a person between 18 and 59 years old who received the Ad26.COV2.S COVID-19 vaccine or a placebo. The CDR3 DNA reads TGTGCCAGCAGCGCCCCTAGCGGGGGGGCCCGAAGGGAGACCCAGTACTTC. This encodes CASSAPSGGARRETQYF.